The subject of this entry is one T cell receptor (beta chain). After isolation, RNA underwent reverse transcription to generate cDNA as the sequencing template. Sequenced by immunoSEQ multiplex PCR; TCRdb stores in-frame clones only, minus some. The repertoire holds about 170,000 clones, with just over 65% as singletons. The data were obtained in a study of CD8+ T cells in alopecia areata. This CDR3 contains 14 residues. Trimming shortened V by 1 base and J by 2 bases, and 8 bases separated the two germline ends. Germline CDR1 reads SEHNR; CDR2 reads FQNEAQ (reference sequence). The TCR sequence derives from a human donor with alopecia areata. This specimen was CD8+ T cells sorted from blood, taken at week 0. V usage is TRBV7-9 and J usage is TRBJ2-5; D ambiguous. Here the CDR3 reads CASSLEADQETQYF. The CDR3 region has the DNA TGTGCCAGCAGCTTAGAGGCGGATCAAGAGACCCAGTACTTC.